This T cell receptor (beta chain) comes out of a study of blood T cells in healthy people across ages. Study-level points and caveats: Estimated diversity, derived from one million T cells, was regarded as an underestimate.

CDR3 size: 14 residues. Trimming took off 7 bases at V and 5 bases at J, with 17 bases between the two ends. Every donor provided 8.5 to 10 milliliters of peripheral blood. The use of a sample-barcoded 5' primer and a J-beta primer mix characterized a second PCR of 7 to 11 cycles. Carrying 12 random nucleotides, a template-switch adaptor labeled each individual cDNA molecule. TCRdb recomputed calls from the 5' RACE reads with MiXCR, one row per CDR3 protein. The sample holds about 1,000,000 distinct CDR3 sequences; more than 35% are singletons and the top ten take approximately 17%. With respect to this clonotype: Its antigen is still unknown.

The sequence was obtained from a woman aged 60-75 years in good health. Sequences were obtained from blood. This chain joins TRBV12-3 or TRBV12-4 and TRBJ2-5, with D perhaps given as TRBD1 or TRBD2 (5 bases each). The CDR3 is CASNKGRWGETQYF. CDR3 DNA sequence: TGTGCCAGCAACAAGGGACGTTGGGGGGAGACCCAGTACTTC.